Given below is one T cell receptor beta chain in context. Its antigen remains unidentified. The sample belongs to a study of shared clonotypes between healthy human individuals. The naive CD8 population came from CD45RO-negative cells selected for CCR7, without terminally differentiated effector memory CD45RA+ cells. Study observations and caveats: Clonotype sharing among donors was thought likely to change with sequencing depth.

Sequenced by immunoSEQ multiplex PCR; TCRdb stores in-frame clones only, minus some. The repertoire consists of about 2 million clones, with less than 95% occurring once and the leading ten covering 0.85% to 1.3%. CDR1 MNHEY and CDR2 SMNVEV come from the germline V gene (reference sequence). The J segment lost 8 bases and the V segment lost 4 bases, leaving 4 bases of the junction unmatched. The CDR3 consists of 15 residues. The sequenced sample was naive CD8+ T cells sorted from blood. The chain employs TRBV27 and TRBJ2-1, with 14 bases identical to TRBD2. The receptor comes from a man between 18 and 35 years old in good health. CDR3 nucleotide sequence: TGTGCCAGCAGTTCGGGACTAGCGGGGGTGCATGAGCAGTTCTTC. It is translated as CASSSGLAGVHEQFF.